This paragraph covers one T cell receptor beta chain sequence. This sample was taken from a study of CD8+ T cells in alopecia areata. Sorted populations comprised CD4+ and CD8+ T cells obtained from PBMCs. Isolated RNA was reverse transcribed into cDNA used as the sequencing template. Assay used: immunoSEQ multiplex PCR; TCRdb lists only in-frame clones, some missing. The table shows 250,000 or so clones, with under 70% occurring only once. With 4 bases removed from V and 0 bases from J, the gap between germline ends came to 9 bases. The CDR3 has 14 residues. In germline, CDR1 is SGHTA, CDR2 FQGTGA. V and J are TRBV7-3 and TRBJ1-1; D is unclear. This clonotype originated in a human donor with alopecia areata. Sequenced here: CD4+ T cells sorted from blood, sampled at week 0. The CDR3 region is CASSSGPMNTEAFF. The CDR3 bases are TGTGCCAGCAGCTCTGGGCCGATGAACACTGAAGCTTTCTTT.